This is a list of T cell receptor beta chains from one sample in a study of T cells in localized non-small cell lung cancer. TCRdb's table, derived via immunoSEQ multiplex PCR, lists solely in-frame clones and lacks some. The sample lists about 59,000 clones; 80% to 95% were seen once. Source: peripheral blood, taken before any cancer treatment. These receptors were taken from a man between 35 and 75 years old with stage I lung adenocarcinoma. Both conserved end residues are part of each CDR3. The D gene is left open where the match is weak. Expanded clones are given a class, and other clones once, few, many or no size at all.

clone_size	d_call	v_call	j_call	cdr3_nt	cdr3_aa
few	.	TRBV11-2	TRBJ2-3	TGTGCCAGCAGCTTAGGGACGAAAACAGATACGCAGTATTTT	CASSLGTKTDTQYF
.	.	TRBV5-4	TRBJ2-7	TGTGCCAGCAGCTCCCAAAGCTCCTACGAGCAGTACTTC	CASSSQSSYEQYF
.	TRBD1	TRBV14	TRBJ2-7	TGTGCCAGCAGCCCCCCGGACAGGGGGCAAGGCGTGCAGTACTTC	CASSPPDRGQGVQYF
.	.	TRBV19	TRBJ1-5	TGTGCCAGTAGTATAGGCCAAGGGGGAGGCAAGAGTCAGCCCCAGCATTTT	CASSIGQGGGKSQPQHF
.	TRBD2	TRBV28	TRBJ2-1	TGTGCCAGCAGTTTACATCCTATCGGGAGGGCCATTCAGTTCTTC	CASSLHPIGRAIQFF
.	.	TRBV4-2	TRBJ2-5	TGTGCCAGCAGCCAACTGAGGCACGGTAGACAAGAGACCCAGTACTTC	CASSQLRHGRQETQYF
.	.	TRBV18	TRBJ2-1	TGTGCCAGCTCACCGCAGGACTCTTCCTACAATGAGCAGTTCTTC	CASSPQDSSYNEQFF
once	.	TRBV6-5	TRBJ2-7	TGTGCCAGCAACCTGGAGGGGGGCTTGGGAGAGCAGTACTTC	CASNLEGGLGEQYF
.	TRBD1	TRBV28	TRBJ1-5	TGTGCCAGCAGTTCCCCTTCGGCCCGGCAGGGGGATCAGCCCCAGCATTTT	CASSSPSARQGDQPQHF
.	TRBD1	TRBV7-8	TRBJ1-1	TGTGCCAGCAGCTCAGGGGGCACTGAAGCTTTCTTT	CASSSGGTEAFF
.	TRBD2	TRBV7-7	TRBJ2-5	TGTGCTAGCAGCAGCTTTCGCGGGAGCAAAGAGACCCAGTACTTC	CASSSFRGSKETQYF
.	TRBD2	TRBV19	TRBJ2-1	TGTGCCAGTAGTACGGGACTAGCCTACAATGAGCAGTTCTTC	CASSTGLAYNEQFF
.	TRBD2	TRBV4-1	TRBJ2-5	TGCGCCAGCAGCCTCGGACTAGCGGGAGCGCAAGAGACCCAGTACTTC	CASSLGLAGAQETQYF
.	.	TRBV7-9	TRBJ1-2	TGTGCCAGCCCCGGGGAGCTTAACTATGGCTACACCTTC	CASPGELNYGYTF
.	.	TRBV29-1	TRBJ1-3	TGCAGCGTTAGGGACCCAAGTGTTGGAAACACCATATATTTT	CSVRDPSVGNTIYF
.	.	TRBV6-1	TRBJ2-1	TGTGCCAGCAGTGACCAGTTACAGGGTTTTATGCAGTTCTTC	CASSDQLQGFMQFF
.	.	TRBV5-1	TRBJ2-2	TGCGCCAGCAGCCTCAACACCGGGGAGCTGTTTTTT	CASSLNTGELFF
.	.	TRBV7-8	TRBJ1-3	TGTGCCAGCAGCCCCGGACAGAATGGAAACACCATATATTTT	CASSPGQNGNTIYF
.	.	TRBV29-1	TRBJ2-1	TGCAGCGTTGAGAGTACTATTGGGAATGAGCAGTTCTTC	CSVESTIGNEQFF
.	.	TRBV28	TRBJ2-4	TGTGCCAGCAGTCTCACCCCGGTAGGAACCAAAAACATTCAGTACTTC	CASSLTPVGTKNIQYF
.	.	TRBV28	TRBJ1-1	TGTGCCAGCGGGTTGACAGGGAACACTGAAGCTTTCTTT	CASGLTGNTEAFF
.	TRBD1	TRBV5-1	TRBJ2-1	TGCGCCAGCAGTCCCCTAAGGACAGGGACCTACAATGAGCAGTTCTTC	CASSPLRTGTYNEQFF